This paragraph covers one T cell receptor beta chain sequence. Time point in this sample: blood 2 weeks post-SBRT. Documented treatment: 15 Gy SBRT to primary tumor, nephrectomy 4 weeks later. This renal cell carcinoma was of the clear cell type. The entry originates in a study of radiation and T cells in renal cell carcinoma. Profiled with immunoSEQ multiplex PCR; TCRdb holds only in-frame clones, not every one. The sample carries under 150,000 clones, 80% to 90% recorded once. Material: blood, obtained from a patient whose treatment included radiotherapy and nephrectomy. The receptor comes from a woman between 55 and 75 years old with renal cell carcinoma.

The CDR3, as DNA: TGTGCCAGCAGTTTTTGGCCGGACTCCGACAGGGGGGAATATGGCTACACCTTC. Its protein product is CASSFWPDSDRGEYGYTF. The chain links TRBV28 to TRBJ1-2; 9 bases fit TRBD1. J gave up 5 bases and V 3 bases, and 16 bases lay outside the gene matches. CDR1 is MDHEN, CDR2 SYDVKM, per germline. The CDR3 runs 18 residues.